This TCR beta chain was recovered during a study of response to subunit inactivated influenza vaccine. Study results and limitations: T cells newly recruited by each seasonal influenza vaccination are few, the authors suggested.

This clonotype was detected ten times or more. Its antigen remains unknown. Trimming stripped 0 bases from V and 0 bases from J, with 9 bases between. Per the germline V gene, CDR1 is ENHRY and CDR2 is SYGVKD. CDR3 size: 15 residues. TCRdb used MiXCR to reprocess the RT-PCR reads, holding one entry per CDR3 protein. The sample contains under 550,000 distinct CDR3 sequences, about 8% of which appear only once. The sequencing used PBMCs from blood, collected roughly 24 months after vaccination. The source of this sequence is a man between 50 and 69 years old who received an inactivated influenza vaccine. The genes are TRBV10-3 and TRBJ2-7; a possible D gene is TRBD2 (6 bases). CDR3 protein: CAISESAGSSYEQYF. The CDR3 nucleotides read TGTGCCATCAGTGAGTCTGCGGGGAGCTCCTACGAGCAGTACTTC.